These 25 T cell receptor beta chains were sequenced from one sample in a study of blood T cell repertoires in COVID-19. This table comes from immunoSEQ multiplex PCR, and its TCRdb copy is limited to in-frame clones, with some not included. The repertoire holds under 300,000 clones, 84% seen once, with 3.5% to 4.5% in the top ten. The sample comprised peripheral blood. These receptors were taken from a man aged 45 to 65 with acute or convalescent COVID-19.

The CDR3 loop is CASSITGGSDEQYF. The CDR3 region has the DNA TGTGCCAGCAGCATTACAGGGGGCTCGGACGAGCAGTACTTC. V is TRBV9 and J is TRBJ2-7, with TRBD1 identical over 9 bases. The V and J ends lost 4 bases and 5 bases, in that order; junction bases with no gene match: 7. The CDR3 runs 14 residues. Germline-derived CDR1 and CDR2 are SGDLS and YYNGEE.

The gene calls are TRBV6-1 and TRBJ2-5; TRBD2 agrees at 7 bases. The CDR3 has 14 amino acids. In germline, CDR1 is MNHNS, CDR2 SASEGT. With V trimmed by 6 bases and J by 2 bases, 6 bases remained unmatched. Here the CDR3 reads CASSSGTAQETQYF. The CDR3, as DNA: TGTGCCAGCAGCAGCGGGACCGCGCAAGAGACCCAGTACTTC.

The rearrangement uses TRBV20-1 and TRBJ1-1; no firm D call. Trimming removed 5 bases from V and 0 bases from J, with 13 bases in between. This CDR3 contains 14 residues. The germline CDR1 and CDR2 sequences are DFQATT and SNEGSKA (reference sequence). CDR3 nucleotide sequence: TGCAGTGCTGGTGATCCAATCATGAACACTGAAGCTTTCTTT. This codes for CSAGDPIMNTEAFF.

This clone was observed a single time. CDR3 sequence reads: CASSLNILGRADTEAFF. The DNA of the CDR3 is TGTGCCAGCAGCTTAAATATTCTTGGCAGGGCGGACACTGAAGCTTTCTTT. The chain is built from TRBV11-3 and TRBJ1-1; possibly TRBD1 for D (5 bases). The CDR3 is 17 amino acids. V was clipped by 2 bases and J by 3 bases, with 19 bases between them. In germline, CDR1 is SGHNT, CDR2 YENEEA.

V and J are TRBV6-5 and TRBJ2-7; perhaps TRBD2 as D (6 bases). Germline V gives CDR1 MNHEY, CDR2 SVGAGI. V gave up 1 base and J gave up 0 bases, with 10 bases separating them. This CDR3 spans 15 amino acids. The CDR3 nucleotides are TGTGCCAGCAGTTACTTTCCCGGGAGCTCCTACGAGCAGTACTTC. It translates to CASSYFPGSSYEQYF.

The gene calls are TRBV6-4 and TRBJ2-2, with 10 bases that match TRBD1. CDR3 length: 14 residues. V lost 2 bases to trimming and J lost 6 bases; unmatched junction nucleotides: 0. Germline V gene data show CDR1 as MRHNA and CDR2 as SNTAGT. This CDR3 is CASSDGQGAGELFF. For the CDR3, the DNA is TGTGCCAGCAGTGACGGACAGGGGGCCGGGGAGCTGTTTTTT.

The V and J genes are TRBV19 and TRBJ2-2; D is ambiguous. The CDR3 is 12 residues long. Trimming pared 10 bases from V and 6 bases from J, leaving 12 bases between. Germline values: CDR1 LNHDA, CDR2 SQIVND (reference sequence). CDR3 sequence: CATSTRAGELFF. The DNA of the CDR3 is TGTGCCACCTCGACCCGGGCCGGGGAGCTGTTTTTT.

The CDR3 DNA reads as TGTGCCAGCCTACCTGACAGGGTAGGGGTCTATGGCTACACCTTC. This encodes CASLPDRVGVYGYTF. V usage is TRBV19 and J usage is TRBJ1-2, with 7 bases matching TRBD1. V gave up 9 bases and J gave up 4 bases; unmatched junction bases: 14. This CDR3 is 15 amino acids long. Germline CDR1 reads LNHDA; CDR2 reads SQIVND (reference sequence).

The chain links TRBV5-1 to TRBJ1-4; 7 bases are a match to TRBD1. Per germline, CDR1 SGHRS and CDR2 YFSETQ. J gave up 2 bases and V 4 bases, and 2 bases lay outside the gene matches. This CDR3 has 14 amino acids. The CDR3: CASSLGQTNEKLFF. CDR3 DNA sequence: TGCGCCAGCAGCCTGGGACAGACTAATGAAAAACTGTTTTTT. Using reference TRBV5-1 and TRBJ1-4 for the parts outside the CDR3, the full variable domain is KAGVTQTPRYLIKTRGQQVTLSCSPISGHRSVSWYQQTPGQGLQFLFEYFSETQRNKGNFPGRFSGRQFSNSRSEMNVSTLELGDSALYLCASSLGQTNEKLFFGSGTQLSVL.

This chain connects TRBV19 to TRBJ1-6, with D perhaps matching TRBD1 (6 bases). CDR1 is LNHDA and CDR2 is SQIVND in the germline V gene (reference sequence). V lost 4 bases and J lost 9, with 13 bases in between. CDR3 size: 14 residues. The CDR3 bases are TGTGCCAGTAGTACACAGGGTGTGAGTTCACCCCTCCACTTT. Its protein is CASSTQGVSSPLHF.

This sequence joins TRBV28 and TRBJ2-1, with TRBD2 identical over 11 bases. Germline V gene lookup returns CDR1 MDHEN and CDR2 SYDVKM. The CDR3 is 18 residues long. Trimming at V came to 4 bases and at J to 0 bases, leaving 8 bases not matched to a gene. The CDR3: CASSSRSGRASSYNEQFF. CDR3 nucleotides: TGTGCCAGCAGTTCCCGTAGCGGGAGGGCTAGCTCCTACAATGAGCAGTTCTTC.

This clone was seen just once. V and J are TRBV21-1 and TRBJ1-2. TRBV21-1 is classified as a pseudogene. This CDR3 comprises 14 residues. CDR3 protein: CASSLPCNRGTYTF. In nucleotides, the CDR3 is TGTGCCAGCAGCCTCCCGTGCAATCGGGGAACCTACACCTTC.

The chain has TRBV19 and TRBJ2-1; the match to TRBD2 covers 7 bases. There are 14 residues in the CDR3. V trimming: 5 bases; J trimming: 0 bases; junction bases outside the gene matches: 1. Germline CDR1 and CDR2: LNHDA and SQIVND (reference sequence). The CDR3, as DNA: TGTGCCAGTAGTTTAGCGGGCTCCTACAATGAGCAGTTCTTC. It yields the protein CASSLAGSYNEQFF.

The chain has TRBV19 and TRBJ1-2; no reliable D call. V was trimmed by 7 bases and J by 4 bases, leaving 16 bases between them. Germline values: CDR1 LNHDA, CDR2 SQIVND (reference sequence). The CDR3 sequence is 14 residues long. CDR3 bases: TGTGCCAGTACCGCGGGGAAATTGAGCTATGGCTACACCTTC. It yields the protein CASTAGKLSYGYTF.

This clone was recorded once. For the CDR3, the DNA is TGTGCCAGCAGCTTATTGCGGGACGGAGTGCCTTATGGCTACACCTTC. This gives the protein CASSLLRDGVPYGYTF. The chain carries TRBV13 and TRBJ1-2, with a tentative D call TRBD1 (5 bases). V lost 2 bases, J lost 5 bases, and 18 bases lay in between. CDR1 and CDR2 (germline): PRHDT, FYEKMQ (reference sequence). The CDR3 is made up of 16 amino acids.

The chain uses TRBV7-9 and TRBJ2-7; perhaps TRBD2 as D (5 bases). Trimming removed 5 bases at V and 5 bases at J, with 13 bases between. Germline CDR1 SEHNR, CDR2 FQNEAQ (reference sequence). There are 13 residues in the CDR3. The CDR3 region has the DNA TGTGCCAGCAGCCCCGAGGGTGCCCACGAGCAGTACTTC. This sequence encodes CASSPEGAHEQYF.

This clone was detected once. The rearrangement joins TRBV18 to TRBJ1-5, with D possibly TRBD1 on 5 matching bases. CDR3 size: 14 residues. V gave up 6 bases and J gave up 2 bases, with 11 bases separating them. CDR1 and CDR2 (germline): KGHSH, LQKENI. The CDR3 protein is CASSVGGGNQPQHF. The CDR3 DNA follows: TGTGCCAGCTCGGTAGGAGGGGGCAATCAGCCCCAGCATTTT.

The chain employs TRBV6-1 and TRBJ1-5, with D possibly matching TRBD1 (6 bases). This CDR3 region has 16 residues. V dropped 4 bases and J dropped 7 bases, with 20 bases sitting between them. Germline values: CDR1 MNHNS, CDR2 SASEGT. CDR3: CASSVPPGAGLQPQHF. In DNA form, the CDR3 reads TGTGCCAGCAGTGTGCCCCCAGGGGCCGGTTTACAGCCCCAGCATTTT.

The genes are TRBV28 and TRBJ2-5; TRBD1 is a possible D gene (7 bases). In germline, CDR1 is MDHEN, CDR2 SYDVKM. V lost 5 bases to trimming and J lost 1 base, with 11 bases between them. The CDR3 loop spans 14 amino acids. The CDR3 region is CASSAGQIQETQYF. For the CDR3, the DNA is TGTGCCAGCAGTGCGGGACAGATCCAAGAGACCCAGTACTTC.

V is TRBV10-2 and J is TRBJ2-1; no firm D call. Germline loops: CDR1 WSHSY, CDR2 SAAADI. The V end lost 2 bases, the J end lost 9 bases, and 11 bases lay between the germline ends. The CDR3 is 13 residues long. In DNA, the CDR3 is TGCGCCAGCAGTGAGATGGGCAGAAGTGAGCAGTTCTTC. It yields the protein CASSEMGRSEQFF.

The genes are TRBV30 and TRBJ1-2; D is undetermined. CDR1 and CDR2 (germline): GTSNPN, SVGIG (reference sequence). Trimming shortened V by 0 bases and J by 4 bases, and 9 bases separated the two germline ends. The CDR3 sequence is 13 residues long. CDR3 sequence (DNA): TGTGCCTGGAGTGTTCTGGAGGCCTATGGCTACACCTTC. Translation gives CAWSVLEAYGYTF. The whole variable domain, remainder taken from reference TRBV30 and TRBJ1-2, is SQTIHQWPATLVQPVGSPLSLECTVEGTSNPNLYWYRQAAGRGLQLLFYSVGIGQISSEVPQNLSASRPQDRQFILSSKKLLLSDSGFYLCAWSVLEAYGYTFGSGTRLTVV.

The rearrangement links TRBV19 to TRBJ2-2, with a possible D match to TRBD2 (5 bases). The ends were cut back, 10 bases at V and 4 bases at J, with 19 bases in the middle. The CDR3 has 15 residues. CDR1 is LNHDA and CDR2 is SQIVND in the germline V gene (reference sequence). This CDR3 is CATRTDVRLTGELFF. The CDR3 DNA follows: TGTGCCACCCGGACTGACGTCAGGCTCACCGGGGAGCTGTTTTTT.

The chain has TRBV10-3 and TRBJ1-3; D call uncertain. The CDR3 has 12 residues. Germline CDR1 is ENHRY and CDR2 is SYGVKD. V gave up 9 bases and J gave up 1 base, with 7 bases separating them. CDR3 protein: CAIRGSGNTIYF. The CDR3 coding sequence is TGTGCCATACGGGGTTCTGGAAACACCATATATTTT.

This chain connects TRBV19 to TRBJ1-1; 10 positions agree with TRBD1. J lost 3 bases, V lost 5 bases, and 6 bases had no gene match. Germline values: CDR1 LNHDA, CDR2 SQIVND (reference sequence). The CDR3 extends over 15 amino acids. Here the CDR3 reads CASSGQGGWDTEAFF. The CDR3 region has the DNA TGTGCCAGTAGTGGACAGGGGGGCTGGGACACTGAAGCTTTCTTT.

The rearrangement links TRBV19 to TRBJ2-7, with D possibly matching TRBD2 (5 bases). CDR1 and CDR2 from the germline V gene are LNHDA and SQIVND (reference sequence). Trimming cost V 0 bases and J 2 bases, with 14 bases left between them. This CDR3 has 16 amino acids. The DNA of the CDR3 is TGTGCCAGTAGTATAGATCAAGGAGGCTTCCCCTACGAGCAGTACTTC. It encodes CASSIDQGGFPYEQYF.